This T cell receptor (beta chain) was captured in a study of cytomegalovirus exposure and HLA in healthy donors. PCR employed 60 Vbeta and 13 Jbeta primers. Sequencing was performed with immunoSEQ multiplex PCR; in TCRdb, only in-frame clones are kept and a portion is missing. The sample has 210,000 or so clones; 78% are singletons. Germline V gene sequence: CDR1 SGHDT, CDR2 YYEEEE. The germline V and J ends were trimmed by 4 bases and 0 bases, with 13 bases remaining between them. The CDR3 spans 16 residues. The receptor comes from a boy younger than 18 in good health and CMV-seronegative. The gene calls are TRBV5-6 and TRBJ1-4; D is ambiguous. The source material was PBMCs. The CDR3 loop reads CASSPRRQATNEKLFF. The CDR3, as DNA: TGTGCCAGCAGCCCCCGACGACAAGCAACTAATGAAAAACTGTTTTTT.